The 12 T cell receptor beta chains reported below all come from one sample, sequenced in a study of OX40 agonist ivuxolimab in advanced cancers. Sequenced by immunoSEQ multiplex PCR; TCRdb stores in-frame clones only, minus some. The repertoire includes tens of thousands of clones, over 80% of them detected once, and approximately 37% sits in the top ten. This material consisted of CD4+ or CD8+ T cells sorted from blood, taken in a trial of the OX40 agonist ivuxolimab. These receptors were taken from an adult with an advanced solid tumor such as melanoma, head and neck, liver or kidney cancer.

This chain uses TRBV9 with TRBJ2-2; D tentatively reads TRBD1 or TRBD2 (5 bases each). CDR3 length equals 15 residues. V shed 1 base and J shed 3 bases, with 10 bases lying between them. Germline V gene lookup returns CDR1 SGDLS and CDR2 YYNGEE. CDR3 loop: CASSVPGRDTGELFF. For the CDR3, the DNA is TGTGCCAGCAGCGTACCGGGGCGGGACACCGGGGAGCTGTTTTTT.

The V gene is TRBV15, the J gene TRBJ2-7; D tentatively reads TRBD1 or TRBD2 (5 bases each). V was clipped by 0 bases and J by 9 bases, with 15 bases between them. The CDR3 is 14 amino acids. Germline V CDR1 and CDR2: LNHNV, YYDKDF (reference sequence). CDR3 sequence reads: CATSRDPGGGRQYF. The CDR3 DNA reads TGTGCCACCAGCAGAGATCCCGGTGGGGGACGGCAGTACTTC.

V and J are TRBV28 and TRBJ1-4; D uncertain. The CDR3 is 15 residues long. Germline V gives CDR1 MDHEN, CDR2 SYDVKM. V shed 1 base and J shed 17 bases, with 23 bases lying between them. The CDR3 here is CASSLFSSSRISIFF. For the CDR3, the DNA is TGTGCCAGCAGTTTATTTTCGTCCTCCCGGATTTCGATATTTTTT.

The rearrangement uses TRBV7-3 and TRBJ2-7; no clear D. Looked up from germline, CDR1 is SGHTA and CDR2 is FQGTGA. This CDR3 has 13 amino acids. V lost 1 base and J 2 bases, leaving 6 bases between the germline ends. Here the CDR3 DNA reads TGTGCCAGCAGCTTAAACGCACCCTACGAGCAGTACTTC. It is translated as CASSLNAPYEQYF. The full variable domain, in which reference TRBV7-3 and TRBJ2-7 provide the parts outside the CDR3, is GAGVSQTPSNKVTEKGKYVELRCDPISGHTALYWYRQSLGQGPEFLIYFQGTGAADDSGLPNDRFFAVRPEGSVSTLKIQRTERGDSAVYLCASSLNAPYEQYFGPGTRLTVT.

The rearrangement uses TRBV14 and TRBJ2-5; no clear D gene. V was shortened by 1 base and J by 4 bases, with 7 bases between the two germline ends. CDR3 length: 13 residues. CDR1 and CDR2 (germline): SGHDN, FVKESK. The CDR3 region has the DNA TGTGCCAGCAGCCAAGTGGTGGGAGAGACCCAGTACTTC. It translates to CASSQVVGETQYF. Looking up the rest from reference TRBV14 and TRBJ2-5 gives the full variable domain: EAGVTQFPSHSVIEKGQTVTLRCDPISGHDNLYWYRRVMGKEIKFLLHFVKESKQDESGMPNNRFLAERTGGTYSTLKVQPAELEDSGVYFCASSQVVGETQYFGPGTRLLVL.

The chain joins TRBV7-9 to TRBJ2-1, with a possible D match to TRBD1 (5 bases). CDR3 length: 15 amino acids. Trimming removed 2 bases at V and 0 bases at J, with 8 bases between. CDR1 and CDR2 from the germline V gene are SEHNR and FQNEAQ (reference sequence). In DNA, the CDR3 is TGTGCCAGCAGCTTAAGCCAGGGCTCCTACAATGAGCAGTTCTTC. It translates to CASSLSQGSYNEQFF.

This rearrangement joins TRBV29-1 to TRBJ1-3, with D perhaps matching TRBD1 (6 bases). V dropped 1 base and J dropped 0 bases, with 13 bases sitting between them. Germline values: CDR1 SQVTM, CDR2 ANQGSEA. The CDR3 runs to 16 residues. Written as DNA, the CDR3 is TGCAGCGTTGAAGGGGGACACTCGAGCTCTGGAAACACCATATATTTT. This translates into CSVEGGHSSSGNTIYF.

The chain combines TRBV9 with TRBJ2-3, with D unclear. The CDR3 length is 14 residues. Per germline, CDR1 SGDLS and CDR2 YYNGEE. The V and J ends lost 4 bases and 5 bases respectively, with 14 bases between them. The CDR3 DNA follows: TGTGCCAGCAGCTCCAGCCCCTCGGGAGATACGCAGTATTTT. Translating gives CASSSSPSGDTQYF.

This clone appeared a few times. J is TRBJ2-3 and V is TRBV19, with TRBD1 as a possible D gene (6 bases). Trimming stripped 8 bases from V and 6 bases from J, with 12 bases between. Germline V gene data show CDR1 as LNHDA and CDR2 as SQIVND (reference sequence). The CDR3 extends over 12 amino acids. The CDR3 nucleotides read TGTGCCAGTGGGTCAGGGGTGGATACGCAGTATTTT. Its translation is CASGSGVDTQYF. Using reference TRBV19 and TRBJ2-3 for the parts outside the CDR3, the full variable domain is DGGITQSPKYLFRKEGQNVTLSCEQNLNHDAMYWYRQDPGQGLRLIYYSQIVNDFQKGDIAEGYSVSREKKESFPLTVTSAQKNPTAFYLCASGSGVDTQYFGPGTRLTVL.

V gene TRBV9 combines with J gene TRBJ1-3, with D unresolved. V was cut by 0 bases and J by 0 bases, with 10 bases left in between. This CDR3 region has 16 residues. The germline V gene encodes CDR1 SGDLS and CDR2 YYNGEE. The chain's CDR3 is CASSVDSRASGNTIYF. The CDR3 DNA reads TGTGCCAGCAGCGTAGATTCGAGGGCCTCTGGAAACACCATATATTTT.

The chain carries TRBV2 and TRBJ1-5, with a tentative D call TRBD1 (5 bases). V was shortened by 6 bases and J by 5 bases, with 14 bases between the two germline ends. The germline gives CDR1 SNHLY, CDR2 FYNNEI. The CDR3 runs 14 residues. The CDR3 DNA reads TGTGCCAGCAGCGCGGGACTGGGGTATCAGCCCCAGCATTTT. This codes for CASSAGLGYQPQHF.

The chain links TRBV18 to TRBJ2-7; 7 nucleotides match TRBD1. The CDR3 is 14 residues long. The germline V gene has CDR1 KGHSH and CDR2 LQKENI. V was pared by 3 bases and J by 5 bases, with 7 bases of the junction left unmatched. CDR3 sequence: CASSPRQGYHEQYF. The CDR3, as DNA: TGTGCCAGCTCACCCAGACAGGGCTACCACGAGCAGTACTTC.